This T cell receptor beta chain derives from a study of cytomegalovirus exposure and HLA in healthy donors. Vbeta (60) and Jbeta (13) primers were used in the PCR. Clones were sequenced by immunoSEQ multiplex PCR, and TCRdb holds only the in-frame ones, with some missing. The data contain about 89,000 clones, 76% of them singletons. Findings of the study overall: The majority of CMV-associated TCR beta chains were reported as apparently HLA-restricted in a later analysis. Analysis performed later found roughly 17,000 TCR beta sequences associated with HLA alleles at 0.05 false discovery rate. Earlier findings revealed that most TCR beta V segments proved productive either about 87% or about 30% of the time. Published work reported that the classifier diagnosed cytomegalovirus status with high specificity and sensitivity.

On this clone itself: Its matching antigen is unknown.

The TCR sequence derives from a male donor in good health and CMV-seronegative. The sample consisted of PBMCs.

The CDR3 reads CASSPIGQGTPNYGYTF. CDR3 in DNA: TGTGCCAGCAGCCCAATAGGACAGGGCACACCTAACTATGGCTACACCTTC. This chain uses TRBV7-9 with TRBJ1-2; 8 positions match TRBD1. Germline CDR1 SEHNR, CDR2 FQNEAQ (reference sequence). This CDR3 has 17 residues. V gave up 5 bases and J gave up 0 bases; unmatched junction bases: 11.